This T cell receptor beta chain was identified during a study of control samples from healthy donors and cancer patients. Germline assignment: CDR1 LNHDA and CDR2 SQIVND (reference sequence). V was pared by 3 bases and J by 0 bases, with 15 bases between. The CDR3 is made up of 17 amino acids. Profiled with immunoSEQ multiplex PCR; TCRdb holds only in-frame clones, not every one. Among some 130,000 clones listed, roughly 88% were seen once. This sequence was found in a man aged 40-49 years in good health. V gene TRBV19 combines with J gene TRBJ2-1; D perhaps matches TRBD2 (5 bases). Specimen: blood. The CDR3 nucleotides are TGTGCCAGTAGTATCCTCATCCGGGGTAGCTCCTACAATGAGCAGTTCTTC. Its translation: CASSILIRGSSYNEQFF.